The 3 T cell receptor beta chains below were found in one sample sequenced in a study of blood T cells in healthy people across ages. Primed by a sample-barcoded 5' primer and a J-beta primer mix, a second PCR proceeded for 7 to 11 cycles. Via MiXCR, TCRdb re-called the 5' RACE reads, giving one row per CDR3 protein. This table holds 1.5 million to 1.9 million distinct CDR3 sequences, about 45% found once. Sequencing input: blood. These receptors all stem from a woman aged 18-30 years in good health.

This clonotype appeared a few times. This chain joins TRBV20-1 and TRBJ2-7; no clear D gene. The CDR3 sequence is 14 residues long. Trimming took off 6 bases at V and 6 bases at J, with 21 bases between the two ends. Germline V gene lookup returns CDR1 DFQATT and CDR2 SNEGSKA (reference sequence). CDR3 amino acids: CSATLSGKWGEQYF. DNA of the CDR3: TGCAGTGCCACTCTTTCGGGCAAATGGGGCGAGCAGTACTTC.

The chain couples TRBV5-1 to TRBJ2-2; 9 bases map to TRBD1. This CDR3 has 16 amino acids. Looked up from germline, CDR1 is SGHRS and CDR2 is YFSETQ. V lost 2 bases, J lost 4 bases, and 6 bases stayed unmatched. CDR3 nucleotides: TGCGCCAGCAGCTTCGCGGGACAGGGTTCCACCGGGGAGCTGTTTTTT. Translated: CASSFAGQGSTGELFF.

This clonotype has more than one count but fewer than ten. The J gene is TRBJ2-7, the V gene TRBV27; TRBD2 matches 8 bases. The CDR3 consists of 15 residues. J was trimmed by 3 bases and V by 3 bases; bases with no gene match: 7. Germline V gives CDR1 MNHEY, CDR2 SMNVEV (reference sequence). Here the CDR3 DNA reads TGTGCCAGCAGTTTTGCGGGAGGTACAGTCTACGAGCAGTACTTC. This gives the protein CASSFAGGTVYEQYF.